Reported below is one T cell receptor (beta chain). Per the study methods: Reference gene primer amplification in the assay estimated nucleated cell counts. Method: immunoSEQ multiplex PCR; TCRdb's copy keeps in-frame clones and lacks some. V and J calls and clone size follow that table, whereas D and trimming were derived from the DNA. The table includes 270,000 or so clones, around 89% detected once. This sample stems from a study of blood T cell repertoires in COVID-19. Study-level information: Material from acute and convalescent COVID-19 was sourced from the United States, Italy and Spain.

CDR1 and CDR2 from the germline V gene are SGDLS and YYNGEE. Trimming removed 1 base from V and 6 bases from J; junction bases left unmatched: 5. This CDR3 has 15 residues. This chain joins TRBV9 and TRBJ2-1; 9 bases are a match to TRBD1. The sequencing sample was made of peripheral blood. This receptor was taken from a woman in her fifties or sixties with COVID-19, enrolled during active disease. The CDR3, as DNA: TGTGCCAGCAGCGTATGGGACAGGGCTTTCAATGAGCAGTTCTTC. Its translation: CASSVWDRAFNEQFF.